This T cell receptor beta chain is drawn from a study of CD8 T cells in Susac syndrome. V lost 5 bases and J lost 2; bases outside the gene matches: 8. This CDR3 contains 15 residues. Germline CDR1 is SGHTA and CDR2 is FQGNSA. Study-level results: As acknowledged by the study, its TCR sequencing and HLA analysis included a relatively small number of individuals.

The CD8+ and CD4+ T cells were negatively isolated, with the TEMRA cells enriched by FACS. With random hexamers, about 0.5 to 1 ug RNA was reverse transcribed. By means of immunoSEQ multiplex PCR, TCR beta CDR3 spanning 54 Vbeta and 13 Jbeta underwent amplification. TCRdb ran MiXCR on the immunoSEQ multiplex PCR reads and lists one entry per CDR3 protein. The profile shows under 550,000 distinct CDR3 sequences, approximately 85% of them singletons. Concerning this clonotype: Its antigen is currently unknown.

Sequencing was done on a sample of CD8+ T cells from PBMCs. This chain connects TRBV7-2 to TRBJ2-5; 7 bases are shared with TRBD1. This receptor was taken from a human donor with multiple sclerosis. CDR3 region: CASSQGTAYQETQYF. In DNA, the CDR3 is TGTGCCAGCAGCCAGGGGACAGCATATCAAGAGACCCAGTACTTC.